This T cell receptor beta chain was documented in a study of cytomegalovirus exposure and HLA in healthy donors. PCR was performed using 60 Vbeta and 13 Jbeta primers. The protocol was immunoSEQ multiplex PCR, while the TCRdb copy is restricted to in-frame clones and leaves out a portion. The table records around 130,000 clones, around 90% of them present only once. Study outcomes and limitations: The HLA-A and HLA-B alleles of most subjects were reportedly predicted accurately from TCR beta sequences. Using the classifier, cytomegalovirus status was reportedly diagnosed with high specificity and sensitivity.

All the people who gave samples were healthy bone marrow donors. The CDR3 length is 13 residues. Per germline, CDR1 SGHAT and CDR2 FQNNGV. Trimming shortened V by 8 bases and J by 5 bases, and 15 bases separated the two germline ends. A note on this clone: Its target is unknown.

The genes are TRBV11-2 and TRBJ2-5; no definite D call. The source of this sequence is a woman aged 40 to 50 in good health and CMV-seronegative. Sequenced input: PBMCs. Here the CDR3 reads CASSSAYKETQYF. CDR3 sequence (DNA): TGTGCCAGCTCGAGTGCTTATAAGGAGACCCAGTACTTC.